This is a list of T cell receptor beta chains from one sample in a study of response to subunit inactivated influenza vaccine. TCRdb fed the RT-PCR reads into MiXCR, producing one record per CDR3 protein. Here the sample spans about 800,000 distinct CDR3 sequences, 21% being singletons. The sequenced sample was PBMCs from blood, obtained around 5 days after vaccination. These receptors came from a man between 45 and 60 years old who received an inactivated influenza vaccine. CDR3s include the opening cysteine and the closing phenylalanine or tryptophan. The order of the fields is clone size, V gene, D gene, J gene, CDR3 DNA, CDR3 protein. A D gene is named only where the DNA matches it firmly. Some rows have no size entry. The others give once, few or many, or a class for an expanded clone.

clone size: .; V gene: TRBV7-6; D gene: TRBD2; J gene: TRBJ2-1; CDR3 DNA: TGTGCCAGCAGCTTAGGGACTAGCGGGGTACCAAGGGAGCAGTTCTTC; CDR3 protein: CASSLGTSGVPREQFF
clone size: .; V gene: TRBV5-1; D gene: TRBD2; J gene: TRBJ2-5; CDR3 DNA: TGCGCCAGTCGATCTAGCGGGGGACAGACCCAGTACTTC; CDR3 protein: CASRSSGGQTQYF
clone size: few; V gene: TRBV18; D gene: TRBD1; J gene: TRBJ2-2; CDR3 DNA: TGTGCCAGCTCACTAGGGGGCAGGAGGACCGGGGAGCTGTTTTTT; CDR3 protein: CASSLGGRRTGELFF
clone size: .; V gene: TRBV7-8; D gene: .; J gene: TRBJ2-1; CDR3 DNA: TGTGCCAGCAGCTCGGGACGGCGGGGGCGATCCTACAATGAGCAGTTCTTC; CDR3 protein: CASSSGRRGRSYNEQFF
clone size: .; V gene: TRBV7-2; D gene: .; J gene: TRBJ2-2; CDR3 DNA: TGTGCCAGCAGCTTAGTTTCGGGGATATACACCGGGGAGCTGTTTTTT; CDR3 protein: CASSLVSGIYTGELFF
clone size: .; V gene: TRBV4-3; D gene: .; J gene: TRBJ2-5; CDR3 DNA: TGCGCCAGCAGCCAAGATCCCCAGGGATTAGGGGAGACCCAGTACTTC; CDR3 protein: CASSQDPQGLGETQYF
clone size: many; V gene: TRBV27; D gene: TRBD1; J gene: TRBJ2-7; CDR3 DNA: TGTGCCAGCAGTTTACAGGGGGTACCCTACGAGCAGTACTTC; CDR3 protein: CASSLQGVPYEQYF
clone size: .; V gene: TRBV12-3/TRBV12-4; D gene: .; J gene: TRBJ2-2; CDR3 DNA: TGTGCCAGCAGTTTTCGGCACGGGCTTTCCGGGGAGCTGTTTTTT; CDR3 protein: CASSFRHGLSGELFF
clone size: .; V gene: TRBV9; D gene: TRBD1; J gene: TRBJ2-1; CDR3 DNA: TGTGCCAGCAGCGTACAGGGACAGGGGACCTACAATGAGCAGTTCTTC; CDR3 protein: CASSVQGQGTYNEQFF
clone size: few; V gene: TRBV20-1; D gene: TRBD2; J gene: TRBJ2-2; CDR3 DNA: TGCAGTGCTAGAGCTCAAGGGGAGGGCACCGGGGAGCTGTTTTTT; CDR3 protein: CSARAQGEGTGELFF
clone size: few; V gene: TRBV20-1; D gene: TRBD1; J gene: TRBJ1-1; CDR3 DNA: TGCAGTGCTAGGCTGCAGGGGGCGAGGGCTGAAGCTTTCTTT; CDR3 protein: CSARLQGARAEAFF
clone size: .; V gene: TRBV24-1; D gene: TRBD2; J gene: TRBJ2-5; CDR3 DNA: TGTGCCACCAGTGATTCGGGACTAGCGGGGGCCTTAAAAGTGGAGACCCAGTACTTC; CDR3 protein: CATSDSGLAGALKVETQYF
clone size: .; V gene: TRBV20-1; D gene: .; J gene: TRBJ2-1; CDR3 DNA: TGCAGTAGCCGGGAGGGGGCTTACAATGAGCAGTTCTTC; CDR3 protein: CSSREGAYNEQFF
clone size: many; V gene: TRBV12-3/TRBV12-4; D gene: TRBD1; J gene: TRBJ2-1; CDR3 DNA: TGTGCCAGCAGTTTGACAGGGTACGAGCAGTTCTTC; CDR3 protein: CASSLTGYEQFF
clone size: .; V gene: TRBV4-2; D gene: .; J gene: TRBJ2-7; CDR3 DNA: TGTGCCAGCAGCCCCAACCGCCACTCCCTCTCCTACGAGCAGTACTTC; CDR3 protein: CASSPNRHSLSYEQYF
clone size: many; V gene: TRBV10-3; D gene: .; J gene: TRBJ2-2; CDR3 DNA: TGTGCCATCAGTGGGGCCCTCCTTAAGAACACCGGGGAGCTGTTTTTT; CDR3 protein: CAISGALLKNTGELFF
clone size: .; V gene: TRBV4-2; D gene: .; J gene: TRBJ1-5; CDR3 DNA: TGTGCCAGCAGCCAAGACACGCCAGAACCTCAGCCCCAGCATTTT; CDR3 protein: CASSQDTPEPQPQHF
clone size: .; V gene: TRBV12-3/TRBV12-4; D gene: .; J gene: TRBJ2-1; CDR3 DNA: TGTGCCAGCACCCTGGGGGGCCCCTACAATGAGCAGTTCTTC; CDR3 protein: CASTLGGPYNEQFF
clone size: .; V gene: TRBV6-1; D gene: .; J gene: TRBJ2-3; CDR3 DNA: TGTGCCAGCAGCCCCCCAGGTGTCCGCACAGATACGCAGTATTTT; CDR3 protein: CASSPPGVRTDTQYF
clone size: .; V gene: TRBV7-2; D gene: .; J gene: TRBJ2-6; CDR3 DNA: TGTGCCAGCAGCTTAAACGGGCTTGGGGCCAACGTCCTGACTTTC; CDR3 protein: CASSLNGLGANVLTF
clone size: few; V gene: TRBV28; D gene: .; J gene: TRBJ2-2; CDR3 DNA: TGTGCCAGCTTTACAATAGCGGAAGGGACCGGGGAGCTGTTTTTT; CDR3 protein: CASFTIAEGTGELFF
clone size: .; V gene: TRBV6-1; D gene: TRBD2; J gene: TRBJ2-5; CDR3 DNA: TGTGCCAGCAGGAGCTCGCCCCGGGGGGGGACCCAGTACTTC; CDR3 protein: CASRSSPRGGTQYF
clone size: few; V gene: TRBV20-1; D gene: TRBD1; J gene: TRBJ2-3; CDR3 DNA: TGCAGTGCCGTACTAGGACAGGGGAGGTCAGATACGCAGTATTTT; CDR3 protein: CSAVLGQGRSDTQYF
clone size: .; V gene: TRBV5-6; D gene: TRBD2; J gene: TRBJ2-1; CDR3 DNA: TGTGCCAGCAGTCCTAGCGGAGTACCCCGGGAGCAGTTCTTC; CDR3 protein: CASSPSGVPREQFF
clone size: few; V gene: TRBV27; D gene: TRBD2; J gene: TRBJ2-5; CDR3 DNA: TGTGCCAGCAGTCTGCTGACTCCGGGAGGAAGGGAGACCCAGTACTTC; CDR3 protein: CASSLLTPGGRETQYF
clone size: .; V gene: TRBV20-1; D gene: TRBD2; J gene: TRBJ2-1; CDR3 DNA: TGCAGTGCTTGGGGGACTAGCGGGGTGAAGGATGAGCAGTTCTTC; CDR3 protein: CSAWGTSGVKDEQFF
clone size: few; V gene: TRBV20-1; D gene: TRBD2; J gene: TRBJ2-7; CDR3 DNA: TGCAGTGCTAGAGGAAAGCGGGAGGGCCCTTACGAGCAGTACTTC; CDR3 protein: CSARGKREGPYEQYF
clone size: many; V gene: TRBV4-1; D gene: TRBD2; J gene: TRBJ2-5; CDR3 DNA: TGCGCCAGCAGCCAAGAGGAGCGGGGGGGCTGGAAGACCCAGTACTTC; CDR3 protein: CASSQEERGGWKTQYF
clone size: few; V gene: TRBV29-1; D gene: .; J gene: TRBJ1-1; CDR3 DNA: TGCAGCGTCAGTGGACGGATGAACACTGAAGCTTTCTTT; CDR3 protein: CSVSGRMNTEAFF
clone size: few; V gene: TRBV6-1; D gene: .; J gene: TRBJ1-4; CDR3 DNA: TGTGCCAGCAGGGACGTCCGGGGAGCTAATGAAAAACTGTTTTTT; CDR3 protein: CASRDVRGANEKLFF
clone size: few; V gene: TRBV20-1; D gene: .; J gene: TRBJ2-1; CDR3 DNA: TGCAGTGCTAGAGATATCAGCTACAATGAGCAGTTCTTC; CDR3 protein: CSARDISYNEQFF
clone size: few; V gene: TRBV10-3; D gene: .; J gene: TRBJ2-1; CDR3 DNA: TGTGCCATCAGTGGAGGGAGGAACTCCTACAATGAGCAGTTCTTC; CDR3 protein: CAISGGRNSYNEQFF
clone size: .; V gene: TRBV7-9; D gene: .; J gene: TRBJ2-2; CDR3 DNA: TGTGCCAGCAGCGTACCCGGGACAAGGGAGACCGGGGAGCTGTTTTTT; CDR3 protein: CASSVPGTRETGELFF
clone size: few; V gene: TRBV10-3; D gene: TRBD2; J gene: TRBJ2-1; CDR3 DNA: TGTGCCATCAGGGATGGGACTAGAGAAAATGAGCAGTTCTTC; CDR3 protein: CAIRDGTRENEQFF
clone size: many; V gene: TRBV10-1; D gene: .; J gene: TRBJ1-5; CDR3 DNA: TGCGCCAGCAGTGAGTACAGGGTGGGGGCCGGGGGAAGCAATCAGCCCCAGCATTTT; CDR3 protein: CASSEYRVGAGGSNQPQHF
clone size: few; V gene: TRBV12-3/TRBV12-4; D gene: TRBD2; J gene: TRBJ2-3; CDR3 DNA: TGTGCCAGCAGCGGGCTGGCGGGGGGCCGCTCAGATACGCAGTATTTT; CDR3 protein: CASSGLAGGRSDTQYF
clone size: .; V gene: TRBV24-1; D gene: TRBD2; J gene: TRBJ2-1; CDR3 DNA: TGTGCCACCAGTGACCCCGGACTAGCGGGACAACGGAGTGAGCAGTTCTTC; CDR3 protein: CATSDPGLAGQRSEQFF
clone size: .; V gene: TRBV6-1; D gene: .; J gene: TRBJ1-4; CDR3 DNA: TGTGCCAGCAGCCCCGGTTCGGGAAGGGAAAAACTGTTTTTT; CDR3 protein: CASSPGSGREKLFF
clone size: few; V gene: TRBV2; D gene: .; J gene: TRBJ1-5; CDR3 DNA: TGTGCCAGCAGTGGATTACGCAGCAATCAGCCCCAGCATTTT; CDR3 protein: CASSGLRSNQPQHF
clone size: few; V gene: TRBV4-1; D gene: .; J gene: TRBJ1-1; CDR3 DNA: TGCGCCAGCAGCCAGGTGTATGTTACTGAAGCTTTCTTT; CDR3 protein: CASSQVYVTEAFF
clone size: few; V gene: TRBV20-1; D gene: TRBD2; J gene: TRBJ2-3; CDR3 DNA: TGCAGTGCTAGAGCGGGAGGTAGTGGAACAGATACGCAGTATTTT; CDR3 protein: CSARAGGSGTDTQYF
clone size: .; V gene: TRBV6-2/TRBV6-3; D gene: .; J gene: TRBJ2-7; CDR3 DNA: TGTGCCAGCATTCCCAGCAGGGGTTACGAGCAGTACTTC; CDR3 protein: CASIPSRGYEQYF
clone size: .; V gene: TRBV12-3/TRBV12-4; D gene: .; J gene: TRBJ1-2; CDR3 DNA: TGTGCCAGCAGTCCCGCCCGGGCGGGCTGCACCTTC; CDR3 protein: CASSPARAGCTF
clone size: .; V gene: TRBV6-2/TRBV6-3; D gene: .; J gene: TRBJ1-2; CDR3 DNA: TGTGCCAGCAGCCCCGACAGTCCCCGAGGCTACACCTTC; CDR3 protein: CASSPDSPRGYTF
clone size: .; V gene: TRBV7-6; D gene: .; J gene: TRBJ1-1; CDR3 DNA: TGTGCCAGCAGCTTAATGCAGGGGAGGTACGGGACTGAAGCTTTCTTT; CDR3 protein: CASSLMQGRYGTEAFF
clone size: .; V gene: TRBV7-6; D gene: TRBD1; J gene: TRBJ1-6; CDR3 DNA: TGTGCCAGCAGCTTAGCGGACAGGGGAGATTCACCCCTCCACTTT; CDR3 protein: CASSLADRGDSPLHF
clone size: few; V gene: TRBV2; D gene: TRBD2; J gene: TRBJ2-7; CDR3 DNA: TGTGCCAGCAGAAATCTAGCGGGGGTCTACGAGCAGTACTTC; CDR3 protein: CASRNLAGVYEQYF
clone size: few; V gene: TRBV20-1; D gene: .; J gene: TRBJ2-5; CDR3 DNA: TGCAGTGCGATGGAAGAGACCCAGTACTTC; CDR3 protein: CSAMEETQYF
clone size: .; V gene: TRBV24-1; D gene: TRBD1; J gene: TRBJ2-7; CDR3 DNA: TGTGCCACCAGTGAATGGACAGGTAGCGAGCAGTACTTC; CDR3 protein: CATSEWTGSEQYF
clone size: .; V gene: TRBV20-1; D gene: .; J gene: TRBJ2-7; CDR3 DNA: TGCAGTGCTAGACAGCGGGCTGCCACCTACGAGCAGTACTTC; CDR3 protein: CSARQRAATYEQYF
clone size: .; V gene: TRBV6-1; D gene: .; J gene: TRBJ2-5; CDR3 DNA: TGTGCCAGCAGTGAACTGGACGGAAGCCAAGAGACCCAGTACTTC; CDR3 protein: CASSELDGSQETQYF
clone size: .; V gene: TRBV5-1; D gene: TRBD1; J gene: TRBJ2-5; CDR3 DNA: TGCGCCAGCAGACTTGGGACAGCCCAAGAGACCCAGTACTTC; CDR3 protein: CASRLGTAQETQYF
clone size: .; V gene: TRBV6-2/TRBV6-3; D gene: TRBD1; J gene: TRBJ2-7; CDR3 DNA: TGTGCCAGCGCATCAGGACAGGGATTCTACGAGCAGTACTTC; CDR3 protein: CASASGQGFYEQYF
clone size: once; V gene: TRBV28; D gene: .; J gene: TRBJ1-5; CDR3 DNA: TGTGCCAGCAGTCGAGCCACACGGGTCAAAGGAGCCCAGCATTTT; CDR3 protein: CASSRATRVKGAQHF